This T cell receptor (beta chain) is drawn from a study of CD8+ T cells in alopecia areata. Reverse transcription of extracted RNA yielded cDNA, which provided the sequencing template. The data were produced by immunoSEQ multiplex PCR, yet TCRdb's version contains in-frame clones alone and is incomplete. In the table there are 110,000 to 150,000 clones, approximately 56% of which are singletons. Trimming pared 5 bases from V and 5 bases from J, leaving 10 bases between. The CDR3 has 12 amino acids. CDR1 and CDR2 from the germline V gene are SGHAT and FQNNGV. The sequence was collected from a human donor in good health. V gene TRBV11-2 combines with J gene TRBJ2-7; D gene unclear. Sequencing was carried out using CD8+ T cells sorted from blood. The CDR3: CASSHRLNEQYF. The CDR3 nucleotides are TGTGCCAGCAGCCATCGACTGAACGAGCAGTACTTC.